This TCR beta chain was sequenced for a study of cytomegalovirus exposure and HLA in healthy donors. In the study overall: Early released data comprised tens of millions of unique TCRs from HLA-typed donors.

Germline loops: CDR1 SNHLY, CDR2 FYNNEI. This CDR3 region has 13 residues. The trim removed 6 bases at V and 7 bases at J, leaving 8 bases unmatched. The primer mix had 60 Vbeta and 13 Jbeta primers. Assay: immunoSEQ multiplex PCR; the TCRdb copy retains only in-frame clones and omits some. The repertoire consists of 90,000 to 140,000 clones, with 69% occurring once and the leading ten covering roughly 3.2%. Sequences were obtained from PBMCs. This receptor was obtained from a man between 25 and 39 years old in good health and CMV-seronegative. The rearrangement links TRBV2 to TRBJ1-2, with 7 bases lining up with TRBD1. This CDR3 reads CASRGQGVGGYTF. In nucleotides, the CDR3 is TGTGCCAGCAGAGGCCAGGGGGTAGGTGGCTACACCTTC.